The source of this TCR beta chain is a study of blood T cell repertoires in COVID-19 (dated by TCRdb to the early 2020s). With regard to the full study: The collaborator samples originated in the United States, Italy and Spain and spanned the acute and convalescent phases of COVID-19. The material from the prospective study consisted of cDNA or gDNA derived from T cells, B-cell-depleted T cells, or PBMCs. The dataset comprised deeply sampled blood TCRbeta repertoires from subjects exposed to, actively infected with, or recovered from COVID-19. A freely available public database, intended as a resource for researchers studying the immune response to SARS-CoV-2, is where the repertoires were released. Samples were obtained from the ongoing ImmuneRACE study (first 160 participants) and from 1,000 to 1,500 subjects provided by 6 global collaborators. Nearly every sample came with metadata listing a de-identified subject ID, COVID-19 status, age in years and sex. HLA class I and class II types, where available, came from metadata supplied by the sample provider rather than from assay-based typing. Study-level results and caveats: How much clinical and demographic metadata was included differed by source and by participant, and the metadata was provided uncurated.

Relative to germline, V is missing 3 bases and J is missing 5 bases, with 5 bases of the junction outside any gene match. Via the germline V gene, CDR1 is SGHTA and CDR2 FQGNSA. The CDR3 sequence holds 14 residues, the cysteine and phenylalanine included. Only the CDR3 DNA is retained, 42 bases long and in frame from the first base. For this clone: Its antigen is unknown. Base qualities are missing; no much larger clone stands one base away.

Participants in the prospective study were enrolled through a virtual design, were aged roughly 18 to 90 years, and lived in approximately 25 United States geographic areas. In the prospective study, cohorts were assigned on the basis of participant-reported clinical history obtained from a screening survey and a study questionnaire. Recovered participants in ImmuneRACE Cohort 3 were defined by two consecutive negative NP/OP PCR tests, clearance by a healthcare professional, or resolution of symptoms. In the prospective study, mobile phlebotomists collected whole blood, serum and a nasopharyngeal or oropharyngeal swab from each participant. Over a roughly 2-month period, participants in the prospective study had the option of providing additional blood draws and questionnaires. Prospective study blood samples were shipped either frozen or at room temperature before DNA extraction. TCRbeta CDR3 regions were amplified from genomic DNA using the immunoSEQ Assay, a bias-controlled multiplex PCR. The paper's processing steps were these. Nucleated cell counts per sample were estimated from amplification of reference gene primers within the assay. To quantify the absolute abundance of each unique TCRbeta CDR3 rearrangement, sequence reads were collapsed and filtered. For each sample, productive Simpson clonality was calculated by taking the square root of Simpson's diversity index across productive rearrangements. TCRdb retrieved this table from immuneACCESS and kept in-frame rearrangements only. Not all clones are present; in checked studies, unresolved V genes account for under half, and no reason is known for the remainder. For V, J and clone size, that table is used; D and trimming come from the DNA. The sample data list about 190,000 clones, and approximately 88% of these were observed just once. 3.2% of the sample rests with the top ten.

This clonotype was obtained from a woman aged 25 to 39 who had recovered from COVID-19. The sequenced sample was PBMCs or T cells enriched from blood (not recorded which). Rearrangement joined TRBV7-2 to TRBJ1-2; TRBD1 lines up with 8 middle nucleotides. The DNA sequence is as follows: TGTGCCAGCAGCTTTGTACAGGGGGGGTATGGCTACACCTTC. Translation gives CASSFVQGGYGYTF.